Sequencing of this T cell receptor beta chain was carried out in a study of cytomegalovirus exposure and HLA in healthy donors. Overall study: A subsequent analysis stated that the 120 or so validation repertoires were run on the same platform as the roughly 670 first-cohort repertoires. Regarding the study as a whole: Among TCR beta chains, those listed as cytomegalovirus-associated numbered about 160.

Only in-frame clones appear in the TCRdb table, and some are missing; sequencing was by immunoSEQ multiplex PCR. The sample has some 140,000 clones, 85% to 90% seen once. On this clone: Its antigen remains unidentified.

The CDR3 loop spans 14 amino acids. Germline lookup yields CDR1 SGDLS and CDR2 YYNGEE. Trimming took 0 bases from V and 4 from J, leaving 9 bases between them. This clonotype was sampled from a woman in her late teens or twenties in good health and CMV-seropositive. The chain recombines TRBV9 with TRBJ2-3; D is perhaps TRBD2 (6 bases). The sample comprised PBMCs. DNA for the CDR3: TGTGCCAGCAGCGTAGCTTCGGGAGCAGATACGCAGTATTTT. This codes for CASSVASGADTQYF.